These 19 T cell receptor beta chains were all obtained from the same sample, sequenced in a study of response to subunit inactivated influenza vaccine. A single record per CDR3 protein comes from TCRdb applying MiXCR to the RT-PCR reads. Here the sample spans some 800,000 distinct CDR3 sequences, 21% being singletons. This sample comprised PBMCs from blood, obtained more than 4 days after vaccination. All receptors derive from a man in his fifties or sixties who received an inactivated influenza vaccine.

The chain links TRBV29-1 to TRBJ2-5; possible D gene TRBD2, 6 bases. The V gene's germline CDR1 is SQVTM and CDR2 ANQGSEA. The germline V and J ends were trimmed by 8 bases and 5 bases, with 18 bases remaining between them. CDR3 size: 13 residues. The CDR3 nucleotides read TGCAGCCTCGGTGGGGGGAGCGGTGAGACCCAGTACTTC. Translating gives CSLGGGSGETQYF.

The CDR3 sequence is CSARKGAMNTEAFF. The CDR3, as DNA: TGCAGTGCTAGGAAAGGTGCTATGAACACTGAAGCTTTCTTT. V usage is TRBV20-1 and J usage is TRBJ1-1; D is ambiguous. The germline CDR1 and CDR2 sequences are DFQATT and SNEGSKA (reference sequence). Trimming removed 3 bases at V and 0 bases at J, with 11 bases between. The CDR3 is 14 amino acids.

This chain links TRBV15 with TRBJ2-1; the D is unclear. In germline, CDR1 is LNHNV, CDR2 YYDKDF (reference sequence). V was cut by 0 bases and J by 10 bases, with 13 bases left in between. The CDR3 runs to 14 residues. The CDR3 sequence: CATSRDLEIPEQFF. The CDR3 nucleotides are TGTGCCACCAGCAGAGATCTAGAAATTCCGGAGCAGTTCTTC.

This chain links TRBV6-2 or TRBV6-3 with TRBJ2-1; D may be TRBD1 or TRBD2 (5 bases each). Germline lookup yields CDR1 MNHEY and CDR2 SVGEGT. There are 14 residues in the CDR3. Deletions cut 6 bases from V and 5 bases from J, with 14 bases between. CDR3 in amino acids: CASRTGTRNNEQFF. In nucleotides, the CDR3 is TGTGCCAGCAGAACCGGGACCAGGAACAATGAGCAGTTCTTC.

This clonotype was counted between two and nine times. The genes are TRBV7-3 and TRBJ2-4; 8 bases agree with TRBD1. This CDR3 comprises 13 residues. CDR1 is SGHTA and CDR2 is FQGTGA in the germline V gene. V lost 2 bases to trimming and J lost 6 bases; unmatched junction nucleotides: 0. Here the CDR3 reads CASSLGTGNIQYF. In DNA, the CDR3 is TGTGCCAGCAGCTTAGGGACAGGAAACATTCAGTACTTC.

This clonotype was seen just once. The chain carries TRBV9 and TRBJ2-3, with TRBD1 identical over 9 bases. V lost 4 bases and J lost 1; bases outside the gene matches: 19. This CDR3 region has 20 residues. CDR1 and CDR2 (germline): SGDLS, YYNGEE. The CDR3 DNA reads TGTGCCAGCAGCATAGGGTTTTTGGGACAGGGCTCCTCTGGCACAGATACGCAGTATTTT. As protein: CASSIGFLGQGSSGTDTQYF.

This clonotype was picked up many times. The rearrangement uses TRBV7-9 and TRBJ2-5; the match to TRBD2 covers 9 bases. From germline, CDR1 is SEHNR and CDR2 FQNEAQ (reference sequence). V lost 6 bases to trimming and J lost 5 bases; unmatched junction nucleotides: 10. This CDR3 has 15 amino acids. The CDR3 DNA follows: TGTGCCAGCAGTTCTTTAGCGGGAGTAGGTGAGACCCAGTACTTC. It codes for CASSSLAGVGETQYF.

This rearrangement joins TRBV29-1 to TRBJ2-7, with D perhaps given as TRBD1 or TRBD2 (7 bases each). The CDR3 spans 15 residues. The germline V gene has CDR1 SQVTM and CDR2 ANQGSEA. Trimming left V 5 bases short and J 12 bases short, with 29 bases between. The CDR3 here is CSVTEGASGLRRWYF. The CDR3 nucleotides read TGCAGCGTTACCGAGGGGGCTAGCGGCCTCAGACGGTGGTACTTC.

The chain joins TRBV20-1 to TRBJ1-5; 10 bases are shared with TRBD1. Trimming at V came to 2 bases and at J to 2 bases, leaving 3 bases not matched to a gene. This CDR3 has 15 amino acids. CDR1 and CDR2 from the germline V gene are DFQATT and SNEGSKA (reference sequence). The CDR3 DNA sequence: TGCAGTGCTAGAACCGGGACAGGGGGCAATCAGCCCCAGCATTTT. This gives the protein CSARTGTGGNQPQHF.

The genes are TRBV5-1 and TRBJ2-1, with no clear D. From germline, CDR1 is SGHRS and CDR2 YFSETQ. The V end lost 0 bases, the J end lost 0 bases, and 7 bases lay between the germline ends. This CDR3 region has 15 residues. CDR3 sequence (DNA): TGCGCCAGCAGCTTGGCCTACAGCTCCTACAATGAGCAGTTCTTC. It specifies CASSLAYSSYNEQFF.

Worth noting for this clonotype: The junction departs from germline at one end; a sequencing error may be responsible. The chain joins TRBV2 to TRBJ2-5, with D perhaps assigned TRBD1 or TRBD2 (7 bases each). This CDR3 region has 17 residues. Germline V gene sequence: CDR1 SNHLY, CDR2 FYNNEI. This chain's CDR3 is CACSPSGGQGRGETQYF. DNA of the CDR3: TGTGCCTGCAGTCCCTCAGGGGGGCAGGGGAGGGGAGAGACCCAGTACTTC.

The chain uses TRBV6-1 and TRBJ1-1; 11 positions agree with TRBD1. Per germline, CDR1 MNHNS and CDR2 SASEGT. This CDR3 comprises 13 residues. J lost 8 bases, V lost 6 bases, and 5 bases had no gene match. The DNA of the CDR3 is TGTGCCAGCAGACCCGGGACAGGGGGGGAAGCTTTCTTT. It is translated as CASRPGTGGEAFF.

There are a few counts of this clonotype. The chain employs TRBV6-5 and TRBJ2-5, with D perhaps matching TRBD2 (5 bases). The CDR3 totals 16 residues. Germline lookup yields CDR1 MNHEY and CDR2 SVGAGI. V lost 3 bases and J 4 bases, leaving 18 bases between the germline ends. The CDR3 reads CASSYHPPGRAETQYF. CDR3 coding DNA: TGTGCCAGCAGTTATCACCCCCCCGGGCGGGCAGAGACCCAGTACTTC.

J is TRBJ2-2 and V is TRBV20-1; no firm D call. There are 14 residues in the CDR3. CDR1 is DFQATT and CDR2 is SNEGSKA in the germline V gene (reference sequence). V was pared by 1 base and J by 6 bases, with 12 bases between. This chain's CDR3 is CSARAESVSGELFF. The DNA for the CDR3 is TGCAGTGCTAGAGCGGAGTCAGTGTCCGGGGAGCTGTTTTTT.

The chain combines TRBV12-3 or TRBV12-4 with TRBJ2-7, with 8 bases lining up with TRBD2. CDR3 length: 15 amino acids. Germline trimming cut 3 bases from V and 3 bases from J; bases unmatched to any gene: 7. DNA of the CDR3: TGTGCCAGCAGTTTTGGGCTAGCGGGCAACTACGAGCAGTACTTC. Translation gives CASSFGLAGNYEQYF.

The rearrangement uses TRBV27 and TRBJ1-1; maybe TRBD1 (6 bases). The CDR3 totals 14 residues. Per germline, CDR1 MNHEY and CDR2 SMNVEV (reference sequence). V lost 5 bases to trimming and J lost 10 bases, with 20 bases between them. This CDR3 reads CASSARTANGGAFF. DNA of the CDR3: TGTGCCAGCAGTGCGAGGACAGCCAACGGGGGAGCTTTCTTT.

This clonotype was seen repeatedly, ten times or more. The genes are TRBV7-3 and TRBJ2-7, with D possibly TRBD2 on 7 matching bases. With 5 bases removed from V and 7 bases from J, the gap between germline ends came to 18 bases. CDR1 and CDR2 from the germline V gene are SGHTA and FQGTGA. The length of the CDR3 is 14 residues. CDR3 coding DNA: TGTGCCAGCAGCCAGGAAGGGGGGGATGTGGAGCAGTACTTC. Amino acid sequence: CASSQEGGDVEQYF.

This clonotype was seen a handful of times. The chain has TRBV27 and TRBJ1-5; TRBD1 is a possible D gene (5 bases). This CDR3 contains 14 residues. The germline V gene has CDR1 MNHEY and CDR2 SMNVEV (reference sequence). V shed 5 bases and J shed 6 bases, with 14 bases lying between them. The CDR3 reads CASSPSGLRQPQHF. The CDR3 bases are TGTGCCAGCAGTCCCTCAGGGTTACGTCAGCCCCAGCATTTT.

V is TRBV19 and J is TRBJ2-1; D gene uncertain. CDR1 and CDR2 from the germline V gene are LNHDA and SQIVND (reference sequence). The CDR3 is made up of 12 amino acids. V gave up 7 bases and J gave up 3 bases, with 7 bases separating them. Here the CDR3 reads CASNAGYNEQFF. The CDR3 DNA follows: TGTGCCAGTAACGCCGGCTACAATGAGCAGTTCTTC.